The next 4 T cell receptor beta chains were all read from a single sample in a study of identical twins (dated by TCRdb to about 2016). Libraries were made using 5' RACE. Data came from an Illumina HiSeq 2000. TCRdb took the public reads, trimmed them with fastp at Q25, ran MiXCR for clone calling and kept in-frame beta chains. A single entry per CDR3 protein holds the most common genes and DNA from its merged rows. For this sample the table gives 400,000 to 500,000 distinct CDR3 sequences, of which less than 20% were detected only once. Approximately 12% of the sample is in the top ten clones. Sample: naive T cells sorted from blood. The cell subset or site label for this specimen denotes: cells isolated with a human naive T-cell isolation kit. These receptors were taken from a man in his fifties in good health.

The chain carries TRBV7-2 and TRBJ2-7, with 7 positions matching TRBD1. V was clipped by 3 bases and J by 1 base; unmatched bases: 15. CDR1 and CDR2 (germline): SGHTA, FQGNSA. The CDR3 has 18 amino acids. The CDR3 bases are TGTGCCAGCAGCTTGCGAATTCCCGGGACAGCTACATCCTACGAGCAGTACTTC. Translating gives CASSLRIPGTATSYEQYF.

This clonotype was found a few times. The rearrangement uses TRBV11-2 and TRBJ2-5, with 10 bases lining up with TRBD2. Germline V gives CDR1 SGHAT, CDR2 FQNNGV. The J segment lost 4 bases and the V segment lost 5 bases, leaving 1 base of the junction unmatched. The CDR3 runs to 13 residues. CDR3 sequence: CASSEREGETQYF. CDR3 DNA sequence: TGTGCCAGCAGCGAGCGGGAGGGAGAGACCCAGTACTTC.

The J gene is TRBJ2-7, the V gene TRBV13; D might be TRBD1 (5 bases). CDR3 size: 15 residues. Trimming took off 2 bases at V and 5 bases at J, with 16 bases between the two ends. Germline CDR1 is PRHDT and CDR2 is FYEKMQ (reference sequence). The CDR3 nucleotides read TGTGCCAGCAGCTTAACAGGAACCGGCAGCGACGAGCAGTACTTC. This encodes CASSLTGTGSDEQYF.

The chain couples TRBV6-2 or TRBV6-3 to TRBJ1-5; 9 bases align to TRBD1. V lost 0 bases, J lost 2 bases, and 2 bases stayed unmatched. This CDR3 contains 16 residues. Germline V gives CDR1 MNHEY, CDR2 SVGEGT. The CDR3 spells CASSYSGTGRNQPQHF. The CDR3 nucleotides read TGTGCCAGCAGTTACTCGGGGACAGGGCGCAATCAGCCCCAGCATTTT.